This note documents a single TCR beta chain sequence. This table comes from immunoSEQ multiplex PCR, and its TCRdb copy is limited to in-frame clones, with some not included. The data contain some 64,000 clones, roughly 78% of them singletons. This CDR3 is built from 15 residues. The V end lost 3 bases, the J end lost 5 bases, and 17 bases lay between the germline ends. Germline CDR1 reads SEHNR; CDR2 reads FQNEAQ (reference sequence). These data are taken from a study of blood T cell repertoires in COVID-19. At the level of the study: PBMCs, B-cell-depleted T cells, or T cells provided the cDNA or gDNA that made up the material.

This sequence joins TRBV7-9 and TRBJ2-7; D possibly corresponds to TRBD2 (6 bases). The sequence derives from a man aged 55 to 69 with COVID-19, enrolled during active disease. Sample: peripheral blood. CDR3 sequence: CASSFFSGTANEQYF. The CDR3 nucleotides read TGTGCCAGCAGCTTCTTTAGCGGAACGGCCAACGAGCAGTACTTC.